The TCR beta chain described here comes from a study of metastatic and nonmetastatic thyroid tumors. TCRdb re-analyzed the PCR reads using MiXCR. The data hold about 11,000 clones, with over 25% observed a single time. Germline lookup yields CDR1 DFQATT and CDR2 SNEGSKA (reference sequence). This CDR3 contains 13 residues. V lost 2 bases and J lost 0, with 7 bases in between. Nobody among the patients had been given any treatment before thyroid surgery. The chain links TRBV20-1 to TRBJ1-2; no definite D call. The sequence was collected from a male donor with papillary thyroid cancer or a benign thyroid nodule (not recorded which). Some clones in this sample may be carry-over from other donors' samples. The sample comprised tumor tissue. CDR3 sequence reads: CSARKETNYGYTF. In DNA, the CDR3 is TGCAGTGCTAGAAAGGAGACTAACTATGGCTACACCTTC.